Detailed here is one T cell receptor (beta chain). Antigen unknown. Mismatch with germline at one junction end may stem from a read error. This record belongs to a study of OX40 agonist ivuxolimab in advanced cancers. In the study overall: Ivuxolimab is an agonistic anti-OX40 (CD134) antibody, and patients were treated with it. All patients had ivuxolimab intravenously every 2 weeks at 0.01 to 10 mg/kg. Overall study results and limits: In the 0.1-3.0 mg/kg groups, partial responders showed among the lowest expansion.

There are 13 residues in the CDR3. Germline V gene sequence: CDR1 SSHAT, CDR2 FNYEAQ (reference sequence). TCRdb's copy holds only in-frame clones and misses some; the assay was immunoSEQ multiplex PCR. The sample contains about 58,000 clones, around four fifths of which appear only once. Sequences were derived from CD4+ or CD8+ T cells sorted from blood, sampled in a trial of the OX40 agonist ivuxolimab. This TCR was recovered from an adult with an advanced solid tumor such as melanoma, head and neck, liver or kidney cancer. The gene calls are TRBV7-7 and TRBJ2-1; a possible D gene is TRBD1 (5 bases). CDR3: CASSLGVRGEQFF. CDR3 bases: TGTGCTAGCAGCTTAGGGGTCCGAGGAGAGCAGTTCTTC.